This T cell receptor (beta chain) was found in a study of T-cell reconstitution after alpha-beta-depleted transplantation in children. Unique molecular identifiers tagged the TCRbeta library. One entry per CDR3 protein, called by TCRdb with MiXCR from the PCR reads. The sample holds about 540,000 distinct CDR3 sequences, approximately 16% seen once. This clonotype was picked up a small number of times. V was pared by 2 bases and J by 3 bases, with 5 bases between. The CDR3 has 12 residues. The material was PBMCs from the stem cell graft donor, obtained from the stem cell graft. This TCR derives from a human donor who donated a stem cell graft to a child with acute lymphoblastic leukemia. The chain recombines TRBV12-3 or TRBV12-4 with TRBJ2-7; D is unresolved. CDR3 DNA: TGTGCCAGCAGTTTACTTATCTACGAGCAGTACTTC. Amino acids: CASSLLIYEQYF.